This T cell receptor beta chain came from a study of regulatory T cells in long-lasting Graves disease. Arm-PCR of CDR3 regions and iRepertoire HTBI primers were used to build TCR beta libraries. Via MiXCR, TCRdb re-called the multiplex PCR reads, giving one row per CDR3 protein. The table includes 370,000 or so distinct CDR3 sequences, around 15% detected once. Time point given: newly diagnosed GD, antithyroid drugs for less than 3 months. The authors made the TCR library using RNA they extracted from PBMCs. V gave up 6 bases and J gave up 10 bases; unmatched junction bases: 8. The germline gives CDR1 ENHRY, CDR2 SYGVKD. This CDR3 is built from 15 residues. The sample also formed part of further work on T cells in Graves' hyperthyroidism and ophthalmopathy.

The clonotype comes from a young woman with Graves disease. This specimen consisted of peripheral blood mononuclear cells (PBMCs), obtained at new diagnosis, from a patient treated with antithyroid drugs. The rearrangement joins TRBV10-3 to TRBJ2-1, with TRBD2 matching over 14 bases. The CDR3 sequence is CAIRTGTSGSGEQFF. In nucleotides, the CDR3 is TGTGCCATCAGAACCGGGACTAGCGGGAGTGGGGAGCAGTTCTTC.